This T cell receptor (beta chain) appears in the sequencing data of a study of T cell responses to AZD1222 COVID-19 vaccine. The CDR3 covers 11 residues. CDR1 and CDR2 from the germline V gene are DFQATT and SNEGSKA (reference sequence). Trimming pared 2 bases from V and 4 bases from J, leaving 5 bases between. This clone occurred once. Profiled with immunoSEQ multiplex PCR; TCRdb holds only in-frame clones, not every one. The sample shows roughly 98,000 clones, about 81% of them seen only once. Specimen: peripheral blood, collected 28 days after the second AZD1222 dose. This TCR came from an adult who received the AZD1222 COVID-19 vaccine. The chain combines TRBV20-1 with TRBJ2-5; D remains unclear. CDR3 sequence: CSARCRETQYF. The CDR3 DNA reads as TGCAGTGCTAGATGTAGAGAGACCCAGTACTTC.